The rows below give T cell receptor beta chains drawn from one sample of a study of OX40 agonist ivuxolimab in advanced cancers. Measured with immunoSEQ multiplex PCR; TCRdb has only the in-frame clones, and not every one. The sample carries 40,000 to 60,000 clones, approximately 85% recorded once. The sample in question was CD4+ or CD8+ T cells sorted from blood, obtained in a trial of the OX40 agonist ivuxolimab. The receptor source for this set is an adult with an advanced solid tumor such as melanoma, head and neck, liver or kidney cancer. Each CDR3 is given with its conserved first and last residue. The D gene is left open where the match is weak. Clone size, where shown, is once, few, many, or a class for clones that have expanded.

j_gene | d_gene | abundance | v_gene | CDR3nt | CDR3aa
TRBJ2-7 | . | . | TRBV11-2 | TGTGCCAGCAGCGTAACCCGGACTGGGCCAAAGAAGCAGTACTTC | CASSVTRTGPKKQYF
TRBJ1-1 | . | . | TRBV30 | TGTGCCTGGAGGAGGGCCCACCGTGGGACTGAAGCTTTCTTT | CAWRRAHRGTEAFF
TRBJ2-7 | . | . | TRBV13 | TGTGCCAGCAGCCAGGGCCGCGACGCCGAGCAGTACTTC | CASSQGRDAEQYF
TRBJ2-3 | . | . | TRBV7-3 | TGTGCCAGCAGTCCTCTCACAGGGCGGCCAGATACGCAGTATTTT | CASSPLTGRPDTQYF
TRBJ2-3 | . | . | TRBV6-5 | TGTGCCAGCAGTACGGCCGTGGGCACGCAGTATTTT | CASSTAVGTQYF
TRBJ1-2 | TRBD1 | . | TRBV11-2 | TGTGCCAGCAGCGGACAGGGTCCTGGCTACACCTTC | CASSGQGPGYTF
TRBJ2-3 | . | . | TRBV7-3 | TGTGCCAGCAGCTTAGTGCGAGGAGATACGCAGTATTTT | CASSLVRGDTQYF
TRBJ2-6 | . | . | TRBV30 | TGTGCCTGGAGTGTTTCCCGTACCAGGGTCGGGGCCAACGTCCTGACTTTC | CAWSVSRTRVGANVLTF
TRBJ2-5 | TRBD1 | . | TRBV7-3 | TGTGCCAGCAGCTCAACAGGGGTGGCGGGTGAGACCCAGTACTTC | CASSSTGVAGETQYF
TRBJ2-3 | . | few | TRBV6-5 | TGTGCCAGCAGCGAACAGTCAGGAGGAGTAGATACGCAGTATTTT | CASSEQSGGVDTQYF
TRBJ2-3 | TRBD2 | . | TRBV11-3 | TGTGCCAGCAGCTTAGGGTGGTGGACTAGCGGCACAGATACGCAGTATTTT | CASSLGWWTSGTDTQYF
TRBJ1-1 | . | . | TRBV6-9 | TGTGCCAGCAGCGTTACACGGGTCACTGAAGCTTTCTTT | CASSVTRVTEAFF
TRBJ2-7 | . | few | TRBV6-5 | TGTGCCAGCAGTTACAAGGAGGTTTTCTCCTACGAGCAGTACTTC | CASSYKEVFSYEQYF
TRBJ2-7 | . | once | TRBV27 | TGTGCCAGCAGTTCCGGGACACACTCCTACGAGCAGTACTTC | CASSSGTHSYEQYF
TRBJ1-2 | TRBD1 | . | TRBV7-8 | TGTGCCAGCAGCTTAGCTACGACAGGGTTGAACTATGGCTACACCTTC | CASSLATTGLNYGYTF
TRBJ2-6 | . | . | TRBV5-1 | TGCGCCAGCAGCGCGGGGATCTCTGGGGCCAACGTCCTGACTTTC | CASSAGISGANVLTF
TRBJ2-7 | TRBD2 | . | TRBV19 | TGTGCCAGTAGTATGGGGCTAGCGGGAGGGCGTCGATCCTACGAGCAGTACTTC | CASSMGLAGGRRSYEQYF
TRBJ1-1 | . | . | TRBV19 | TGTGCCAGTAGTATGAGTGGCAGCAAACCTGAAGCTTTCTTT | CASSMSGSKPEAFF
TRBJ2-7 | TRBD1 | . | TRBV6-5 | TGTGCCAGCAGTTTAGGACAGGGAGTGTACGAGCAGTACTTC | CASSLGQGVYEQYF
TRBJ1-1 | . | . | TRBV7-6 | TGTGCCAGCAGCACTCTTGGTGGCGGCGTGAACACTGAAGCTTTCTTT | CASSTLGGGVNTEAFF
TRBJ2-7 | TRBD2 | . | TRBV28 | TGTGCCAGCAGTTCGGGACTAGCGGAGTACGAGCAGTACTTC | CASSSGLAEYEQYF
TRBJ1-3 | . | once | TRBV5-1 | TGCGCCAGCAGCCCAGCGGACTCAATTAGCTCTGGAAACACCATATATTTT | CASSPADSISSGNTIYF
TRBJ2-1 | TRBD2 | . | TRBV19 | TGTGCCAGTAGCTCGGGTCTAGCCGCCCGGGGGGTTAATGAGCAGTTCTTC | CASSSGLAARGVNEQFF
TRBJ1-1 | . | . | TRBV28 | TGTGCCAGCAGGGACTGGACGGCTAACACTGAAGCTTTCTTT | CASRDWTANTEAFF
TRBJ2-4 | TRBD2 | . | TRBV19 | TGTGCCAGTAGTATTACTCTAGCGGGGACTAAAAACATTCAGTACTTC | CASSITLAGTKNIQYF
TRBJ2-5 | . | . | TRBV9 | TGTGCCAGCAGCGCCGTCGGGGAGACCCAGTACTTC | CASSAVGETQYF
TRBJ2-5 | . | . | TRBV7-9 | TGTGCCAGCAGCTTTTCTGGGACCGGGGAGACCCAGTACTTC | CASSFSGTGETQYF
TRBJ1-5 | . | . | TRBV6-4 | TGTGCCAGCAGTGACCTAAGGACTAATCAGCCCCAGCATTTT | CASSDLRTNQPQHF
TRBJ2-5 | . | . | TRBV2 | TGTGCCAGCACCAACCATCTGAGTCCCCAAGAGACCCAGTACTTC | CASTNHLSPQETQYF
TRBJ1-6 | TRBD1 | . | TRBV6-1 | TGTGCCAGCAGTGAACTTGGGACAGGACTCTATAATTCACCCCTCCACTTT | CASSELGTGLYNSPLHF
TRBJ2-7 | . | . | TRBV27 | TGTGCCAGCAGTTTATGGGCAGGTGCTTTGTACGAGCAGTACTTC | CASSLWAGALYEQYF
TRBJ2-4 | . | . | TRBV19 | TGTGCCAGTAGTAGGCAGGGGGGAGCCAAAAACATTCAGTACTTC | CASSRQGGAKNIQYF
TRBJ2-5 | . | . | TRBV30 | TGTGCCTGGAGTGGAGGGGGACAAGAGACCCAGTACTTC | CAWSGGGQETQYF
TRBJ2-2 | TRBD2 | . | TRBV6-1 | TGTGCCAGCAGAGGACTAGCGGGAACCCCCGGGGAGCTGTTTTTT | CASRGLAGTPGELFF
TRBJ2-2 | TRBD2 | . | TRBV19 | TGTGCCAGTAGTACTGCGGGAGGCCGGGACACCGGGGAGCTGTTTTTT | CASSTAGGRDTGELFF
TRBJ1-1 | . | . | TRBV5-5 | TGTGCCAGCAGCTTTCACCCGGTCCAGAACACTGAAGCTTTCTTT | CASSFHPVQNTEAFF
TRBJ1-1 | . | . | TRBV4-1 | TGCGCCAGCAGCCAAGGCCGGGTGGCGGAAGCTTTCTTT | CASSQGRVAEAFF
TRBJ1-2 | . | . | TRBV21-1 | TGTGCCAGCCCTCCGGTCGGGGGGGAAGGCTACACCTTC | CASPPVGGEGYTF
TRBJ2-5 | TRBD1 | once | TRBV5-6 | TGTGCCAGCAGCTTGGTTGCGGGACAGGGACAAGAGACCCAGTACTTC | CASSLVAGQGQETQYF
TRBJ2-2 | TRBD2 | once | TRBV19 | TGTGCCAGTAGTTTCCTAGCGGGAGCGGCCGGGGAGCTGTTTTTT | CASSFLAGAAGELFF
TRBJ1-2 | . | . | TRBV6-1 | TGTGCCAGCAGTGAATCAGGCGCCGATAACTATGGCTACACCTTC | CASSESGADNYGYTF
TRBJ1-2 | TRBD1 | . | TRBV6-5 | TGTGCCAGCAGTCGGGACAGGGAGCCTTATGGCTACACCTTC | CASSRDREPYGYTF
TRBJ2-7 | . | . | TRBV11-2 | TGTGCCAGCAGCTTAGCAGCGGGTTCCTACGAGCAGTACTTC | CASSLAAGSYEQYF
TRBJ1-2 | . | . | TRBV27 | TGTGCCAGCAGGCTAACAGGGTCGGGTTATGGCTACACCTTC | CASRLTGSGYGYTF
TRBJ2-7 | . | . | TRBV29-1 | TGCAGCGTTGCCAGGGGAATTCAGGCCGAGCAGTACTTC | CSVARGIQAEQYF
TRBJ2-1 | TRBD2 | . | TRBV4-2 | TGTGCCAGCAGCCAGGAGACTAGCTGGAGCTCCTACAATGAGCAGTTCTTC | CASSQETSWSSYNEQFF
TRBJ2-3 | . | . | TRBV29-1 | TGCAGCGTTGAACTAGGCACAGATACGCAGTATTTT | CSVELGTDTQYF
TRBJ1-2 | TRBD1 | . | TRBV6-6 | TGTGCCAGCAGTCGGGACAGGGAGCCTTATGGCTACACCTTC | CASSRDREPYGYTF
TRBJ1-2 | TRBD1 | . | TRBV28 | TGTGCCAGCAGAGACAGGGGGCGAGGCTACACCTTC | CASRDRGRGYTF
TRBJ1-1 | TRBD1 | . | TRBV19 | TGTGCCAGTAGTATCGGGCAGGGGGACACTGAAGCTTTCTTT | CASSIGQGDTEAFF
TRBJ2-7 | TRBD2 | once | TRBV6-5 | TGTGCCAGCAGTGAGACTAGCGGGACGCAGTACTTC | CASSETSGTQYF
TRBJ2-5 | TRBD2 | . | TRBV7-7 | TGTGCCAGCAGCTTAAGCGGGGCTCCGGGGCCGGGGGAGACCCAGTACTTC | CASSLSGAPGPGETQYF
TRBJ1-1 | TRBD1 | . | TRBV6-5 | TGTGCCAGCAGTAGGGGACAGGGAATGAACACTGAAGCTTTCTTT | CASSRGQGMNTEAFF
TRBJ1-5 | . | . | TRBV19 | TGTGCCAGCACCCCACGGGGTATCAATCAGCCCCAGCATTTT | CASTPRGINQPQHF
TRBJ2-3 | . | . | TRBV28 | TGTGCCAGCCTCCCCGGGAGCCTTCTACGTGATACGCAGTATTTT | CASLPGSLLRDTQYF